This T cell receptor (beta chain) was recovered during a study of blood T cell repertoires in COVID-19. Study at large: Spain, Italy and the United States supplied samples that represented acute and convalescent COVID-19.

CDR3 length: 17 residues. Losses at the gene ends were 0 bases for V and 2 bases for J; bases not matched to a gene: 6. Germline CDR1 reads LGHNA; CDR2 reads YSLEER. Produced via immunoSEQ multiplex PCR; TCRdb's table is partial and in-frame only. Altogether about 40,000 clones are present, 89% being singletons, with the ten largest covering about 0.36%. The gene calls are TRBV4-3 and TRBJ2-1; 8 nucleotides match TRBD2. The TCR originated in a human donor in a cohort sampled during active COVID-19. The sequenced sample consisted of peripheral blood. CDR3 DNA sequence: TGCGCCAGCAGCCAAGATGGGGCGGGGGGTGCCTACAATGAGCAGTTCTTC. Translation gives CASSQDGAGGAYNEQFF.